A single sample gave rise to the 27 T cell receptor beta chains below, sequenced in a study of CD8 T cells in ankylosing spondylitis. From the 5' RACE reads, TCRdb called clonotypes with MiXCR, one entry per CDR3 protein. The data show approximately 150,000 distinct CDR3 sequences, with approximately 9.9% seen just once and more than 13% held by the top ten. Material: blood, either unsorted or a sorted T cell fraction (not recorded which). These receptors were collected from a female donor with ankylosing spondylitis or in good health (not recorded which).

This rearrangement joins TRBV6-2 or TRBV6-3 to TRBJ2-3, with D perhaps TRBD1 or TRBD2 (6 bases each). V gave up 4 bases and J gave up 4 bases, with 15 bases separating them. CDR3 length equals 15 residues. Germline loops: CDR1 MNHEY, CDR2 SVGEGT. The DNA for the CDR3 is TGTGCCAGCAGTTTGGAGGGGGATGTAGCAGATACGCAGTATTTT. This gives the protein CASSLEGDVADTQYF.

This chain joins TRBV11-1 and TRBJ2-3; D remains unclear. Deletions cut 4 bases from V and 0 bases from J, with 20 bases between. This CDR3 is 18 amino acids long. In germline, CDR1 is SGHAT, CDR2 FQDESV (reference sequence). CDR3: CASSSRDSIPLSTDTQYF. The CDR3 DNA reads TGTGCCAGCAGCTCCCGAGACTCCATCCCCCTAAGCACAGATACGCAGTATTTT.

This clonotype was seen more than once but under ten times. V gene TRBV27 combines with J gene TRBJ2-3, with 8 bases aligning to TRBD2. Trimming removed 5 bases from V and 1 base from J; junction bases left unmatched: 11. The CDR3 is 17 amino acids. The germline CDR1 and CDR2 sequences are MNHEY and SMNVEV (reference sequence). CDR3 loop: CASSLLAGGSGTDTQYF. The CDR3, as DNA: TGTGCCAGCAGTCTGCTAGCGGGCGGGTCCGGCACAGATACGCAGTATTTT.

The chain recombines TRBV19 with TRBJ2-3, with 12 bases fitting TRBD2. The CDR3 runs 14 residues. Germline lookup yields CDR1 LNHDA and CDR2 SQIVND (reference sequence). V dropped 6 bases and J dropped 4; count of bases not matched to a gene: 2. Here the CDR3 reads CASRTSGSADTQYF. As DNA, the CDR3 is TGTGCCAGTAGGACTAGCGGGAGCGCAGATACGCAGTATTTT.

The table lists this clonotype with many counts. The V and J genes are TRBV25-1 and TRBJ2-3; unclear D gene. Germline V CDR1 and CDR2: MGHDK, SYGVNS. Trimming took 1 base from V and 2 from J, leaving 7 bases between them. CDR3 length: 14 residues. This CDR3 reads CASSEFSLTDTQYF. CDR3 nucleotide sequence: TGTGCCAGCAGTGAATTCAGCCTCACAGATACGCAGTATTTT.

This clonotype was counted at least ten times. The rearrangement uses TRBV12-3 or TRBV12-4 and TRBJ2-3, with a tentative D call TRBD1 (5 bases). The CDR3 runs to 13 residues. The V end was cut by 3 bases, the J end by 8 bases, with 12 bases between. The CDR3 bases are TGTGCCAGCAGTTTGTCAGGGCCGGCTACGCAGTATTTT. It translates to CASSLSGPATQYF.

CDR3 in amino acids: CASSPDRGTEAFF. The CDR3 region has the DNA TGTGCCAGCAGCCCGGATCGCGGCACTGAAGCTTTCTTT. The chain carries TRBV12-3 or TRBV12-4 and TRBJ1-1; D is undetermined. The V gene lost 6 bases and the J gene lost 4 bases, with 12 bases spanning the gap. The CDR3 covers 13 residues.

This clonotype was seen only a few times. The chain recombines TRBV12-5 with TRBJ2-7; D unresolved. The V end was cut by 8 bases, the J end by 4 bases, with 12 bases between. In germline, CDR1 is LGHNT, CDR2 FRNRAP. The CDR3 has 12 amino acids. The CDR3 protein is CASRYGRYEQYF. CDR3 in DNA: TGTGCTAGTAGATACGGCCGATACGAGCAGTACTTC.

This sequence joins TRBV20-1 and TRBJ2-1; no firm D call. This CDR3 comprises 12 residues. The V gene's germline CDR1 is DFQATT and CDR2 SNEGSKA (reference sequence). V was shortened by 3 bases and J by 7 bases, with 10 bases between the two germline ends. The CDR3 DNA sequence: TGCAGTGCTAGTTGGCGGCGGAATGAGCAGTTCTTC. Amino acid sequence: CSASWRRNEQFF.

This clonotype was seen at least ten times. The chain uses TRBV4-3 and TRBJ1-1; D is perhaps TRBD1 (5 bases). The germline V gene encodes CDR1 LGHNA and CDR2 YSLEER. V was trimmed by 5 bases and J by 5 bases, leaving 9 bases between them. The CDR3 totals 12 residues. CDR3 DNA: TGCGCCAGCAGCTTCCAGGGAACTGAAGCTTTCTTT. It specifies CASSFQGTEAFF.

The rearrangement joins TRBV28 to TRBJ2-7; possibly TRBD1 for D (5 bases). The V gene lost 5 bases and the J gene lost 4 bases, with 12 bases spanning the gap. Germline CDR1 MDHEN, CDR2 SYDVKM. CDR3 length: 13 amino acids. The DNA of the CDR3 is TGTGCCAGCAGTAATCAGGGTTGGTACGAGCAGTACTTC. It specifies CASSNQGWYEQYF. The variable domain in full, completed from reference TRBV28 and TRBJ2-7, reads DVKVTQSSRYLVKRTGEKVFLECVQDMDHENMFWYRQDPGLGLRLIYFSYDVKMKEKGDIPEGYSVSREKKERFSLILESASTNQTSMYLCASSNQGWYEQYFGPGTRLTVT.

The V gene is TRBV11-3, the J gene TRBJ2-1; TRBD2 agrees at 8 bases. Germline values: CDR1 SGHNT, CDR2 YENEEA. This CDR3 comprises 16 residues. The V and J ends lost 5 bases and 4 bases, in that order; junction bases with no gene match: 10. CDR3 residues: CASSPSGTSFYNEQFF. DNA of the CDR3: TGTGCCAGCAGCCCATCCGGGACTAGTTTTTACAATGAGCAGTTCTTC.

This clonotype has just a few counts. This chain connects TRBV10-3 to TRBJ1-5; 8 nucleotides agree with TRBD1. CDR1 and CDR2 (germline): ENHRY, SYGVKD. J gave up 2 bases and V 4 bases, and 4 bases lay outside the gene matches. CDR3 length: 15 amino acids. CDR3: CAISGGGQGNQPQHF. DNA of the CDR3: TGTGCCATCAGTGGGGGGGGACAGGGCAATCAGCCCCAGCATTTT.

The chain uses TRBV30 and TRBJ2-3, with a tentative D call TRBD2 (6 bases). This CDR3 spans 14 amino acids. V lost 0 bases, J lost 2 bases, and 9 bases lay in between. Germline CDR1 reads GTSNPN; CDR2 reads SVGIG (reference sequence). The CDR3 nucleotides are TGTGCCTGGAGTGTGGGACTTCCCACAGATACGCAGTATTTT. Translating gives CAWSVGLPTDTQYF. The full variable domain, in which reference TRBV30 and TRBJ2-3 provide the parts outside the CDR3, is SQTIHQWPATLVQPVGSPLSLECTVEGTSNPNLYWYRQAAGRGLQLLFYSVGIGQISSEVPQNLSASRPQDRQFILSSKKLLLSDSGFYLCAWSVGLPTDTQYFGPGTRLTVL.

This clonotype has only a few counts. The V call is TRBV28, the J call TRBJ1-3; TRBD1 might be the D (5 bases). V was cut by 2 bases and J by 0 bases, with 8 bases left in between. The germline V gene has CDR1 MDHEN and CDR2 SYDVKM. There are 15 residues in the CDR3. The CDR3 coding sequence is TGTGCCAGCAGTTTAGTCACAGGCTCTGGAAACACCATATATTTT. Translated, it gives CASSLVTGSGNTIYF.

J is TRBJ1-1 and V is TRBV5-5; 7 bases map to TRBD1. Germline CDR1 SGHKS, CDR2 YYEKEE (reference sequence). The CDR3 runs to 16 residues. Trimming cost V 5 bases and J 2 bases; bases outside gene matches: 12. CDR3 nucleotide sequence: TGTGCCAGCAGGTCTCGGACAGGTCTAATCAACACTGAAGCTTTCTTT. Its protein product is CASRSRTGLINTEAFF.

CDR3 DNA sequence: TGTGCCACCGCTATTGGGGTGAAGAACGAGCAGTACTTC. Its translation: CATAIGVKNEQYF. The rearrangement uses TRBV15 and TRBJ2-7; D uncertain. The V and J ends lost 8 bases and 5 bases respectively, with 16 bases between them. The CDR3 spans 13 residues. The germline gives CDR1 LNHNV, CDR2 YYDKDF (reference sequence). Full variable domain (remainder filled in from reference TRBV15 and TRBJ2-7): DAMVIQNPRYQVTQFGKPVTLSCSQTLNHNVMYWYQQKSSQAPKLLFHYYDKDFNNEADTPDNFQSRRPNTSFCFLDIRSPGLGDTAMYLCATAIGVKNEQYFGPGTRLTVT.

V and J are TRBV11-3 and TRBJ2-1; 10 bases fit TRBD1. This CDR3 comprises 15 residues. Germline V gives CDR1 SGHNT, CDR2 YENEEA. Unmatched junction bases numbered 7, after V lost 5 bases and J lost 6 bases. The CDR3 here is CASSVGQGWGNEQFF. The CDR3 DNA reads TGTGCCAGCAGCGTGGGACAGGGGTGGGGCAATGAGCAGTTCTTC.

The chain links TRBV24-1 to TRBJ2-2, with D maybe TRBD2 (6 bases). V lost 5 bases to trimming and J lost 5 bases, with 11 bases between them. CDR1 is KGHDR, CDR2 SFDVKD, per germline. This CDR3 contains 14 residues. CDR3 loop: CATSAAGRTGELFF. DNA for the CDR3: TGTGCCACCAGTGCGGCAGGGAGGACCGGGGAGCTGTTTTTT.

V is TRBV5-5 and J is TRBJ2-7, with D uncertain. CDR1 is SGHKS, CDR2 YYEKEE, per germline (reference sequence). CDR3 size: 14 residues. V was cut by 7 bases and J by 5 bases, with 19 bases left in between. As DNA, the CDR3 is TGTGCCAGCGAATACGGAGCGACTCGCCACGAGCAGTACTTC. Amino acid sequence: CASEYGATRHEQYF.

This rearrangement joins TRBV7-3 to TRBJ2-7; tentative D call: TRBD2 (5 bases). Germline V gene sequence: CDR1 SGHTA, CDR2 FQGTGA. Trimming removed 4 bases at V and 7 bases at J, with 17 bases between. The CDR3 spans 14 residues. The DNA for the CDR3 is TGTGCCAGCAGCTCTGGGGTAGGGCCGGGGGAGCAGTACTTC. Encoded protein: CASSSGVGPGEQYF. The complete variable domain, with remaining parts taken from reference TRBV7-3 and TRBJ2-7, reads GAGVSQTPSNKVTEKGKYVELRCDPISGHTALYWYRQSLGQGPEFLIYFQGTGAADDSGLPNDRFFAVRPEGSVSTLKIQRTERGDSAVYLCASSSGVGPGEQYFGPGTRLTVT.

This clonotype was seen repeatedly, ten times or more. The chain carries TRBV7-2 and TRBJ1-5, with D possibly being TRBD1 (5 bases). The CDR3 consists of 15 residues. The germline gives CDR1 SGHTA, CDR2 FQGNSA. With 0 bases removed from V and 2 bases from J, the gap between germline ends came to 8 bases. The CDR3 region is CASSLAGEGNQPQHF. The CDR3, as DNA: TGTGCCAGCAGCTTAGCGGGGGAGGGCAATCAGCCCCAGCATTTT. The variable domain in full, with the rest retrieved from reference TRBV7-2 and TRBJ1-5, is GAGVSQSPSNKVTEKGKDVELRCDPISGHTALYWYRQSLGQGLEFLIYFQGNSAPDKSGLPSDRFSAERTGGSVSTLTIQRTQQEDSAVYLCASSLAGEGNQPQHFGDGTRLSIL.

In this sample, this clonotype turned up many times. The chain uses TRBV12-3 or TRBV12-4 and TRBJ1-5, with no clear D. CDR3 length equals 11 residues. Trimming cost V 5 bases and J 11 bases, with 10 bases left between them. Written as DNA, the CDR3 is TGTGCCAGCAGTAGCGGGAAAGCCCAGCATTTT. It translates to CASSSGKAQHF.

This clonotype was recorded a few times. CDR3 amino acids: CAWRRAGASYEQYF. The CDR3 DNA sequence: TGTGCCTGGAGGCGGGCGGGAGCATCCTACGAGCAGTACTTC. This sequence joins TRBV30 and TRBJ2-7; 7 bases map to TRBD2. Germline V gene data show CDR1 as GTSNPN and CDR2 as SVGIG (reference sequence). The V gene end was trimmed by 3 bases and the J gene end by 1 base; junction bases not matched to a gene: 6. This CDR3 is built from 14 residues.

This chain joins TRBV2 and TRBJ2-3; D is unresolved. The CDR3 length is 11 residues. Germline loops: CDR1 SNHLY, CDR2 FYNNEI. V lost 8 bases to trimming and J lost 5 bases, with 8 bases between them. CDR3 bases: TGTGCCAGCGAACATAAAGATACGCAGTATTTT. Encoded protein: CASEHKDTQYF.

This clonotype has only a few counts. The chain has TRBV4-3 and TRBJ2-7; D might be TRBD1 or TRBD2, each matching 6 bases. The CDR3 covers 13 residues. V was shortened by 4 bases and J by 5 bases, with 12 bases between the two germline ends. Germline V gene lookup returns CDR1 LGHNA and CDR2 YSLEER. The CDR3 sequence: CASSPPGEDEQYF. CDR3 nucleotide sequence: TGCGCCAGCAGCCCCCCAGGGGAGGACGAGCAGTACTTC.

The V gene is TRBV30, the J gene TRBJ2-7; 9 bases align to TRBD2. The junction had 10 bases not matched to a gene; V was cut back by 1 base and J by 3 bases. Per germline, CDR1 GTSNPN and CDR2 SVGIG (reference sequence). The CDR3 loop spans 16 amino acids. This CDR3 is CAWSAAGGHDRYEQYF. CDR3 DNA sequence: TGTGCCTGGAGTGCAGCGGGAGGACACGACCGCTACGAGCAGTACTTC. Full variable domain (remainder filled in from reference TRBV30 and TRBJ2-7): SQTIHQWPATLVQPVGSPLSLECTVEGTSNPNLYWYRQAAGRGLQLLFYSVGIGQISSEVPQNLSASRPQDRQFILSSKKLLLSDSGFYLCAWSAAGGHDRYEQYFGPGTRLTVT.